These 5 T cell receptor beta chains came from one sample sequenced in a study of identifying expanded T cells in peripheral blood. TCRdb's copy holds only in-frame clones and misses some; the assay was immunoSEQ multiplex PCR. The sample has 45,000 to 60,000 clones; about four fifths are singletons. The sample consisted of blood. The receptor set was obtained from a person aged 18 to 75 in good health.

The rearrangement uses TRBV29-1 and TRBJ2-5, with D perhaps TRBD1 (5 bases). With 7 bases removed from V and 1 base from J, the gap between germline ends came to 13 bases. Germline V gene lookup returns CDR1 SQVTM and CDR2 ANQGSEA. This CDR3 is built from 13 residues. CDR3 loop: CSALDSFQETQYF. In nucleotides, the CDR3 is TGCAGCGCCCTCGACAGCTTCCAAGAGACCCAGTACTTC.

V and J are TRBV23-1 and TRBJ2-7, with D perhaps matching TRBD1 or TRBD2 (5 bases each). TRBV23-1 is labeled an ORF, and its function is uncertain. This CDR3 comprises 16 residues. V lost 0 bases to trimming and J lost 3 bases, with 15 bases between them. CDR3 in DNA: TGCGCCAGCAGTCAATCTCTAGCAGGGTATATCTACGAGCAGTACGTC. Residues: CASSQSLAGYIYEQYV.

This clone was recorded a few times. The V gene is TRBV2, the J gene TRBJ1-1; D is ambiguous. Germline V gene sequence: CDR1 SNHLY, CDR2 FYNNEI. V lost 3 bases and J 5 bases, leaving 13 bases between the germline ends. This CDR3 is built from 14 residues. The CDR3 spells CASSEGGPLTEAFF. CDR3 DNA: TGTGCCAGCAGTGAGGGAGGTCCTTTGACTGAAGCTTTCTTT.

The chain joins TRBV15 to TRBJ2-1; D remains ambiguous. Trimming took off 0 bases at V and 2 bases at J, with 11 bases between the two ends. Looked up from germline, CDR1 is LNHNV and CDR2 is YYDKDF (reference sequence). The CDR3 runs 16 residues. The CDR3 nucleotides are TGTGCCACCAGCAGAGATCAATCAGGACCCTACAATGAGCAGTTCTTC. Amino acids: CATSRDQSGPYNEQFF.

Within the sample, this clone is large. The chain couples TRBV19 to TRBJ2-7; D is unclear. Trimming took 3 bases from V and 1 from J, leaving 7 bases between them. The CDR3 extends over 13 amino acids. Germline assignment: CDR1 LNHDA and CDR2 SQIVND (reference sequence). This CDR3 is CASSITDSYEQYF. CDR3 DNA: TGTGCCAGTAGTATTACAGATTCCTACGAGCAGTACTTC. Drawing the rest from reference TRBV19 and TRBJ2-7, the complete variable domain is DGGITQSPKYLFRKEGQNVTLSCEQNLNHDAMYWYRQDPGQGLRLIYYSQIVNDFQKGDIAEGYSVSREKKESFPLTVTSAQKNPTAFYLCASSITDSYEQYFGPGTRLTVT.